Presented here are 24 T cell receptor beta chains from one specimen sequenced in a study of T cells expressing NK-cell markers. Reprocessing the 5' RACE reads, TCRdb reports a single entry for every CDR3 protein and omits DNA. The table gives about 300,000 distinct CDR3 sequences; the top ten clones make up around 3.9% of it. The sample taken for sequencing was blood T cells: a sorted CD56 or NKG2C T cell subset, CD4+ or CD8+ T cells, or bulk PBMC T cells (not recorded which). The origin of the receptors is a woman between 18 and 75 years old in good health.

The V call is TRBV20-1, the J call TRBJ2-5; checking the TCRdb D call of TRBD2 is not possible without DNA. CDR1 and CDR2 from the germline V gene are DFQATT and SNEGSKA (reference sequence). This CDR3 contains 15 residues. This CDR3 reads CSARPATEIGETQYF.

The genes are TRBV7-8 and TRBJ1-4; no DNA is available, so the TRBD1 call from TCRdb remains unchecked. The germline V gene encodes CDR1 SGHVS and CDR2 FQNEAQ. The CDR3 totals 14 residues. This CDR3 reads CASSPGQFNEKLFF.

This chain links TRBV12-5 with TRBJ2-3; TCRdb picks TRBD1, but there is no DNA to check that call. In germline, CDR1 is LGHNT, CDR2 FRNRAP. The CDR3 has 17 residues. CDR3 sequence: CASGLVTSRGHSDTQYF. The full variable domain, with the rest looked up from reference TRBV12-5 and TRBJ2-3, is DARVTQTPRHKVTEMGQEVTMRCQPILGHNTVFWYRQTMMQGLELLAYFRNRAPLDDSGMPKDRFSAEMPDATLATLKIQPSEPRDSAVYFCASGLVTSRGHSDTQYFGPGTRLTVL.

CDR3 region: CAISDTSGATGELFF. V usage is TRBV10-3 and J usage is TRBJ2-2; TCRdb's D call, TRBD2, is unchecked because there is no DNA. The CDR3 has 15 amino acids. CDR1 is ENHRY, CDR2 SYGVKD, per germline.

This chain connects TRBV6-2 or TRBV6-3 to TRBJ2-1; TCRdb's D call, TRBD1, is unchecked because there is no DNA. The CDR3 runs 11 residues. Germline assignment: CDR1 MNHEY and CDR2 SVGEGT. The CDR3 protein is CASSPGYEQFF.

This chain joins TRBV7-3 and TRBJ2-3; TCRdb reports TRBD2, a call that lacks DNA to check it against. The CDR3 consists of 16 residues. Germline CDR1 and CDR2: SGHTA and FQGTGA. CDR3 in amino acids: CASSSGLIGSTDTQYF.

V is TRBV29-1 and J is TRBJ2-1; TCRdb's D call, TRBD1, is unchecked because there is no DNA. Looked up from germline, CDR1 is SQVTM and CDR2 is ANQGSEA. The CDR3 is 14 residues long. The CDR3 is CSVETRGKYNEQFF.

The rearrangement uses TRBV7-2 and TRBJ2-3; TCRdb selects TRBD1, and the lack of DNA leaves this call unchecked. The germline CDR1 and CDR2 sequences are SGHTA and FQGNSA. The CDR3 sequence is 15 residues long. The CDR3 loop reads CASSFSDINTDTQYF.

The chain employs TRBV5-6 and TRBJ1-1; TCRdb designates TRBD1, a call that cannot be tested without DNA. The CDR3 is 15 amino acids. Per germline, CDR1 SGHDT and CDR2 YYEEEE. The CDR3 region is CASSGNRGLNTEAFF.

The chain joins TRBV20-1 to TRBJ2-5; without DNA, the TCRdb call of TRBD1 cannot be checked. The CDR3 runs 14 residues. From germline, CDR1 is DFQATT and CDR2 SNEGSKA (reference sequence). The chain's CDR3 is CSAREVERGKTQYF.

This chain connects TRBV11-2 to TRBJ1-5. Looked up from germline, CDR1 is SGHAT and CDR2 is FQNNGV. The CDR3 has 15 residues. The CDR3 sequence: CASSLDGEESQPQHF.

The chain recombines TRBV10-2 with TRBJ1-1; checking the TCRdb D call of TRBD1 is not possible without DNA. CDR1 WSHSY and CDR2 SAAADI come from the germline V gene. CDR3 length equals 16 residues. Here the CDR3 reads CASSSPGQGSFTEAFF.

The V call is TRBV29-1, the J call TRBJ1-2; without DNA, the TCRdb call of TRBD1 cannot be checked. This CDR3 has 12 amino acids. CDR1 is SQVTM, CDR2 ANQGSEA, per germline. The CDR3 is CSGTTGSFGYTF.

The V call is TRBV5-1, the J call TRBJ2-1; there is no DNA to check the TCRdb D call of TRBD2. The CDR3 totals 16 residues. Germline loops: CDR1 SGHRS, CDR2 YFSETQ. The CDR3 spells CASSSSLGGRDNEQFF.

The chain uses TRBV5-1 and TRBJ1-4; TCRdb indicates TRBD1, and absent DNA this call remains unverified. From germline, CDR1 is SGHRS and CDR2 YFSETQ. The CDR3 covers 15 residues. The CDR3 region is CASTSFPGTNEKLFF.

The chain has TRBV20-1 and TRBJ1-1. Germline V gene data show CDR1 as DFQATT and CDR2 as SNEGSKA (reference sequence). The CDR3 runs 12 residues. CDR3 region: CSARARSTEAFF.

The rearrangement uses TRBV27 and TRBJ2-3; TCRdb selects TRBD2, and the lack of DNA leaves this call unchecked. The germline V gene encodes CDR1 MNHEY and CDR2 SMNVEV (reference sequence). The CDR3 covers 14 residues. The CDR3 reads CASSLGPSGDTQYF.

This chain connects TRBV30 to TRBJ1-1; the TRBD1 assignment by TCRdb is unverifiable without DNA. From germline, CDR1 is GTSNPN and CDR2 SVGIG (reference sequence). The CDR3 loop spans 13 amino acids. CDR3 loop: CAWKKAGGTEAFF.

The chain has TRBV12-3 or TRBV12-4 and TRBJ1-1. This CDR3 region has 12 residues. The CDR3 sequence: CASTLRVNEAFF.

V gene TRBV2 combines with J gene TRBJ1-2. Germline CDR1 SNHLY, CDR2 FYNNEI. The length of the CDR3 is 12 residues. This CDR3 reads CASSMNGYGYTF.

This chain connects TRBV28 to TRBJ2-7; TCRdb picks TRBD2, but there is no DNA to check that call. This CDR3 is built from 13 residues. Germline values: CDR1 MDHEN, CDR2 SYDVKM. CDR3 amino acids: CASLDWKNYEQYF.

V is TRBV20-1 and J is TRBJ2-7; the TCRdb D gene call, TRBD2, has no DNA to confirm it. The CDR3 totals 14 residues. The germline V gene has CDR1 DFQATT and CDR2 SNEGSKA (reference sequence). The CDR3 reads CSARRGEGLYEQYF.

The chain links TRBV5-1 to TRBJ1-4; TCRdb outputs TRBD1, but without DNA this stays unchecked. The V gene's germline CDR1 is SGHRS and CDR2 YFSETQ. This CDR3 is 16 amino acids long. The chain's CDR3 is CASSFLSGAANEKLFF.

The gene calls are TRBV5-1 and TRBJ2-7. Germline V CDR1 and CDR2: SGHRS, YFSETQ. This CDR3 spans 14 amino acids. The CDR3 spells CASSGSGATYEQYF. The entire variable domain, with the rest obtained from reference TRBV5-1 and TRBJ2-7, is as follows: KAGVTQTPRYLIKTRGQQVTLSCSPISGHRSVSWYQQTPGQGLQFLFEYFSETQRNKGNFPGRFSGRQFSNSRSEMNVSTLELGDSALYLCASSGSGATYEQYFGPGTRLTVT.